Listed below are T cell receptor beta chains from one sample, sequenced in a study of blood T cell repertoires in COVID-19. Clones were read by immunoSEQ multiplex PCR, and TCRdb kept only the in-frame ones, dropping some. The sample carries roughly 160,000 clones, around 90% recorded once. Sequencing was performed on peripheral blood. These receptors all come from a man in his 60s with acute or convalescent COVID-19. The conserved cysteine and the conserved F or W are not part of the CDR3 here.

V,J,CDR3
TRBV9,TRBJ1-1,ASSPPGSGLPTEAF
TRBV2,TRBJ1-1,ASTRRVFGAF
TRBV24-1,TRBJ2-5,ATSAQGTFEAQY
TRBV30,TRBJ1-2,AWTDRGDGYT
TRBV2,TRBJ1-2,ASSRSGTGLIGYT
TRBV5-1,TRBJ2-3,ASSAQSGRRDTQY
TRBV7-2,TRBJ1-5,ASSSRTGSQPQH
TRBV27,TRBJ1-4,ASSSVGTGEKLF
TRBV5-1,TRBJ1-1,ASSPGHKNTEAF
TRBV15,TRBJ1-2,ATKGQGALHGYT
TRBV5-1,TRBJ2-5,ASSLARGAYQETQY
TRBV15,TRBJ2-5,ATSRVMGLGQETQY
TRBV6-1,TRBJ1-2,ASSEAHASYGYT
TRBV6-5,TRBJ1-6,ASTLGGQVYSPLH
TRBV19,TRBJ1-1,ASSPQGNTEAF
TRBV2,TRBJ2-7,ASRGTGTYEQY
TRBV5-1,TRBJ2-3,ASSIQGAGTDTQY
TRBV7-9,TRBJ1-2,ASSLENSYGYT
TRBV27,TRBJ1-1,ASSIQGLSNTEAF
TRBV19,TRBJ1-1,ASSITEGMKNTEAF
TRBV2,TRBJ2-7,ASSDNEQY
TRBV24-1,TRBJ1-1,ATSDPGQYEAF
TRBV3-1/TRBV3-2,TRBJ1-2,ASSQGTGGAEYGYT
TRBV7-2,TRBJ1-6,ASSKRDRDHSPLH
TRBV30,TRBJ1-6,AWSVGDYNSPLH
TRBV15,TRBJ2-1,ATSRDRGYSNEQF
TRBV7-3,TRBJ2-1,ASSSQRERDEQF
TRBV7-3,TRBJ2-1,ASSQRLAGSSYNEQF
TRBV6-6,TRBJ2-5,ASSSGTGKETQY
TRBV19,TRBJ1-1,ASRTGILNTEAF
TRBV6-5,TRBJ1-6,ASSSTPGAINSPLH
TRBV7-9,TRBJ1-1,ASSLQGTGNTEAF
TRBV14,TRBJ2-2,ASSQARGLADAGELF
TRBV2,TRBJ2-1,ASSEGLNNEQF
TRBV6-2/TRBV6-3,TRBJ1-1,ASSLLGGLGNTEAF
TRBV3-1/TRBV3-2,TRBJ2-3,ASSQVMSTDTQY
TRBV20-1,TRBJ1-4,SARHREKLF
TRBV7-9,TRBJ1-2,ASSSTGAVGGYT
TRBV11-2,TRBJ1-1,ASSYAGDTEAF
TRBV3-1/TRBV3-2,TRBJ1-2,ASSRQGALT
TRBV5-1,TRBJ1-2,ASSPGTGFGYT
TRBV24-1,TRBJ1-5,ATSDPRQGPGQPQH
TRBV9,TRBJ2-2,ASSLGTSGSYTGELF
TRBV14,TRBJ2-1,ASSPPRRASGYNEQF
TRBV5-1,TRBJ2-4,ASSTGLRNIQY
TRBV9,TRBJ2-2,ASSPPGGRIGELF
TRBV6-5,TRBJ1-2,ASSYLDRANYGYT
TRBV12-5,TRBJ1-1,ASGPGTEAF
TRBV27,TRBJ2-6,ASSSGITSSGANVLT
TRBV5-1,TRBJ1-1,ASSLAVNTEAF
TRBV2,TRBJ2-3,ASSERQGDTDTQY
TRBV6-1,TRBJ1-3,ASSALQVGVSGNTIY